Presented here are 32 T cell receptor beta chains from one specimen sequenced in a study of cytomegalovirus exposure and HLA in healthy donors. The PCR ran on 60 Vbeta and 13 Jbeta primers. Libraries were prepared by immunoSEQ multiplex PCR; TCRdb keeps only in-frame clonotypes and omits some of them. Of 160,000 or so clones in the sample, 80% are singletons; the top ten hold 4% to 5.5%. The sequencing input was PBMCs. The source is a man aged 25 to 40 in good health and CMV-seronegative.

V gene TRBV4-3 combines with J gene TRBJ2-3; 12 bases match TRBD2. The CDR3 totals 16 residues. The V segment lost 1 base and the J segment 1 base; nucleotides outside the gene matches: 0. CDR1 is LGHNA and CDR2 is YSLEER in the germline V gene. Written as DNA, the CDR3 is TGCGCCAGCAGCCAAGGGACTAGCGGGGGCACAGATACGCAGTATTTT. Translation gives CASSQGTSGGTDTQYF.

This chain connects TRBV15 to TRBJ1-5; perhaps TRBD1 as D (5 bases). The CDR3 sequence is 13 residues long. Germline V CDR1 and CDR2: LNHNV, YYDKDF (reference sequence). The V end was cut by 7 bases, the J end by 3 bases, with 10 bases between. The CDR3 loop reads CATMSGYNQPQHF. DNA of the CDR3: TGTGCCACCATGTCAGGGTACAATCAGCCCCAGCATTTT.

This clone was seen only a few times. This chain connects TRBV27 to TRBJ2-1, with 11 bases identical to TRBD2. CDR3 length: 14 amino acids. Germline V lookup: CDR1 MNHEY, CDR2 SMNVEV (reference sequence). The V segment lost 1 base and the J segment 7 bases; nucleotides outside the gene matches: 0. CDR3 nucleotides: TGTGCCAGCAGTTTATTAGCGGGAGGGAATGAGCAGTTCTTC. Its protein is CASSLLAGGNEQFF.

In the case of this clone: The same CDR3 arises from other DNA sequences in this sample as well. The chain recombines TRBV6-1 with TRBJ2-2; 8 nucleotides align to TRBD1. This CDR3 has 14 residues. V was clipped by 8 bases and J by 1 base; unmatched bases: 3. Per the germline V gene, CDR1 is MNHNS and CDR2 is SASEGT. This CDR3 is CASRGQVNTGELFF. CDR3 sequence (DNA): TGTGCCAGCCGGGGACAGGTGAACACCGGGGAGCTGTTTTTT.

This chain uses TRBV5-6 with TRBJ2-3; the match to TRBD1 covers 7 bases. CDR1 and CDR2 (germline): SGHDT, YYEEEE. The CDR3 consists of 15 residues. Trimming removed 2 bases from V and 1 base from J; junction bases left unmatched: 4. In DNA, the CDR3 is TGTGCCAGCAGCTTTGGGGACAGCCGCACAGATACGCAGTATTTT. It specifies CASSFGDSRTDTQYF. Based on the CDR3 plus reference TRBV5-6 and TRBJ2-3, the full variable domain is DAGVTQSPTHLIKTRGQQVTLRCSPKSGHDTVSWYQQALGQGPQFIFQYYEEEERQRGNFPDRFSGHQFPNYSSELNVNALLLGDSALYLCASSFGDSRTDTQYFGPGTRLTVL.

The table lists this clone with a count of one. The CDR3 spells CASWRGDTGELFF. In DNA, the CDR3 is TGTGCCAGCTGGAGGGGAGACACCGGGGAGCTGTTTTTT. The gene calls are TRBV28 and TRBJ2-2; a possible D gene is TRBD2 (6 bases). This CDR3 spans 13 amino acids. V gave up 8 bases and J gave up 3 bases, with 10 bases separating them. Germline values: CDR1 MDHEN, CDR2 SYDVKM. Complete variable domain (other parts from reference TRBV28 and TRBJ2-2): DVKVTQSSRYLVKRTGEKVFLECVQDMDHENMFWYRQDPGLGLRLIYFSYDVKMKEKGDIPEGYSVSREKKERFSLILESASTNQTSMYLCASWRGDTGELFFGEGSRLTVL.

The chain recombines TRBV5-4 with TRBJ2-1, with D perhaps TRBD1 (5 bases). V gave up 2 bases and J gave up 7 bases, with 10 bases separating them. The CDR3 is 13 residues long. The germline V gene has CDR1 SGHNT and CDR2 YYREEE (reference sequence). This chain's CDR3 is CASSFKGLNEQFF. As DNA, the CDR3 is TGTGCCAGCAGCTTCAAGGGGCTTAATGAGCAGTTCTTC.

The chain couples TRBV11-2 to TRBJ1-3; TRBD1 is a possible D gene (6 bases). The germline V gene encodes CDR1 SGHAT and CDR2 FQNNGV. V was trimmed by 4 bases and J by 0 bases, leaving 19 bases between them. The length of the CDR3 is 18 residues. CDR3 amino acids: CASSWEGGRTYSGNTIYF. In DNA, the CDR3 is TGTGCCAGCAGCTGGGAGGGGGGCAGGACGTACTCTGGAAACACCATATATTTT.

The chain recombines TRBV7-3 with TRBJ2-7; 9 bases align to TRBD1. Germline CDR1 and CDR2: SGHTA and FQGTGA. CDR3 length: 14 amino acids. Trimming removed 6 bases from V and 3 bases from J; junction bases left unmatched: 6. As DNA, the CDR3 is TGTGCCAGCAGTGCCGGGACAGGGTTCTACGAGCAGTACTTC. It yields the protein CASSAGTGFYEQYF.

The chain is built from TRBV2 and TRBJ2-3; TRBD1 matches at 11 bases. Germline V gives CDR1 SNHLY, CDR2 FYNNEI. This CDR3 has 14 amino acids. With V trimmed by 6 bases and J by 4 bases, 3 bases remained unmatched. The CDR3 bases are TGTGCCAGCAGAATGGACAGGGGGCCAGATACGCAGTATTTT. It specifies CASRMDRGPDTQYF.

The chain recombines TRBV19 with TRBJ2-5; 8 bases fit TRBD1. Germline CDR1 LNHDA, CDR2 SQIVND (reference sequence). This CDR3 contains 14 residues. The junction had 5 bases not matched to a gene; V was cut back by 3 bases and J by 5 bases. The CDR3 spells CASSIKRQGETQYF. The CDR3 nucleotides are TGTGCCAGTAGTATCAAGCGACAGGGGGAGACCCAGTACTTC.

This clone occurred a few times. V is TRBV5-4 and J is TRBJ1-1; D not certain. Between the trimmed V and J ends, which lost 7 bases and 5 bases, there was a span of 9 bases. The CDR3 extends over 11 amino acids. Germline V gives CDR1 SGHNT, CDR2 YYREEE (reference sequence). The CDR3 sequence is CASEGVTEAFF. The DNA of the CDR3 is TGTGCCAGCGAGGGAGTTACTGAAGCTTTCTTT.

This sequence joins TRBV6-6 and TRBJ1-1; possibly TRBD1 for D (5 bases). The V gene's germline CDR1 is MNHNY and CDR2 SVGAGI (reference sequence). The CDR3 runs to 14 residues. Trimming left V 3 bases short and J 8 bases short, with 16 bases between. The CDR3 here is CASSYGAPSREAFF. The CDR3 DNA follows: TGTGCCAGCAGTTATGGGGCCCCAAGTCGCGAAGCTTTCTTT.

The chain couples TRBV19 to TRBJ2-4; 9 bases are shared with TRBD1. Germline lookup yields CDR1 LNHDA and CDR2 SQIVND (reference sequence). The J segment lost 6 bases and the V segment lost 5 bases, leaving 11 bases of the junction unmatched. The CDR3 has 16 residues. This CDR3 reads CASSALTGGAGNIQYF. CDR3 in DNA: TGTGCCAGTAGTGCCCTTACAGGGGGCGCGGGAAACATTCAGTACTTC.

The chain joins TRBV28 to TRBJ2-7, with unresolved D. This CDR3 comprises 12 residues. With 7 bases removed from V and 2 bases from J, the gap between germline ends came to 9 bases. Germline CDR1 is MDHEN and CDR2 is SYDVKM. The CDR3 here is CASNPHPYEQYF. In DNA form, the CDR3 reads TGTGCCAGCAATCCACACCCCTACGAGCAGTACTTC.

V is TRBV5-8 and J is TRBJ1-5; 7 bases match TRBD1. Germline V CDR1 and CDR2: SGHTS, YDEGEE. V lost 2 bases and J lost 4; bases outside the gene matches: 6. CDR3 length equals 15 residues. DNA of the CDR3: TGTGCCAGCAGCTTTCGACAGGGCCCAAATCAGCCCCAGCATTTT. Translated, it gives CASSFRQGPNQPQHF.

V gene TRBV7-9 combines with J gene TRBJ2-7; TRBD1 is a possible D gene (6 bases). Germline-derived CDR1 and CDR2 are SEHNR and FQNEAQ (reference sequence). Trimming stripped 5 bases from V and 6 bases from J, with 14 bases between. There are 13 residues in the CDR3. The CDR3 is CASSHRELGEQYF. The CDR3 bases are TGTGCCAGCAGCCACAGGGAACTCGGCGAGCAGTACTTC.

This clone was counted between two and nine times. The rearrangement uses TRBV6-5 and TRBJ2-2, with 9 bases aligning to TRBD1. The CDR3 length is 16 residues. Losses at the gene ends were 2 bases for V and 5 bases for J; bases not matched to a gene: 6. CDR1 MNHEY and CDR2 SVGAGI come from the germline V gene. The CDR3 sequence: CASSYLTGGGTGELFF. CDR3 sequence (DNA): TGTGCCAGCAGTTACCTGACAGGGGGTGGAACCGGGGAGCTGTTTTTT.

Comments on this clone: Compared with germline, one end of the junction differs, possibly owing to a read error. Other DNA sequences from this sample encode an identical CDR3 as well. This chain uses TRBV4-3 with TRBJ1-6, with D possibly matching TRBD1 (6 bases). The germline V gene encodes CDR1 LGHNA and CDR2 YSLEER. CDR3 length equals 17 residues. The CDR3 reads CASSQGGRGPYNSPLHF. CDR3 DNA sequence: TGCGCCAGCAGCCAAGGGGGCAGGGGACCCTATAATTCCCCCCTCCACTTT.

The sample holds a few counts of this clone. The chain employs TRBV4-1 and TRBJ2-7, with D possibly matching TRBD1 (6 bases). This CDR3 region has 15 residues. CDR1 and CDR2 from the germline V gene are MGHRA and YSYEKL. The V end was cut by 3 bases, the J end by 0 bases, with 12 bases between. This CDR3 reads CASSHQGISSYEQYF. In DNA, the CDR3 is TGCGCCAGCAGCCACCAGGGGATTAGCTCCTACGAGCAGTACTTC.

The CDR3 reads CASSLDNAGNTIYF. As DNA, the CDR3 is TGCGCCAGCAGCTTGGACAACGCTGGAAACACCATATATTTT. The genes are TRBV5-1 and TRBJ1-3, with unresolved D. V lost 0 bases and J lost 2, with 6 bases in between. The length of the CDR3 is 14 residues. Germline CDR1 is SGHRS and CDR2 is YFSETQ.

The J gene is TRBJ2-5, the V gene TRBV7-9; 8 bases agree with TRBD2. The closer fit of TRBJ2-7 to the DNA end suggests the J call may be wrong. The germline V gene has CDR1 SEHNR and CDR2 FQNEAQ (reference sequence). CDR3 length equals 13 residues. The CDR3 nucleotides are TGTGCCAGCAATGCGGGGGGCCCCTACGAGCAGTACTTC. Translating gives CASNAGGPYEQYF.

This chain uses TRBV7-9 with TRBJ2-1; D possibly corresponds to TRBD1 (5 bases). Germline-derived CDR1 and CDR2 are SEHNR and FQNEAQ (reference sequence). This CDR3 region has 15 residues. Deletions cut 3 bases from V and 0 bases from J, with 9 bases between. In nucleotides, the CDR3 is TGTGCCAGCAGCTTTGTCAGGGACTCCTACAATGAGCAGTTCTTC. Protein product: CASSFVRDSYNEQFF.

The rearrangement joins TRBV10-2 to TRBJ2-3; 9 bases fit TRBD1. The V gene end was trimmed by 6 bases and the J gene end by 0 bases; junction bases not matched to a gene: 10. In germline, CDR1 is WSHSY, CDR2 SAAADI. The CDR3 has 17 residues. Written as DNA, the CDR3 is TGCGCCAGCAGGCGATCGATGGGGACAGGGAGCACAGATACGCAGTATTTT. This gives the protein CASRRSMGTGSTDTQYF.

This clone was recorded once. The genes are TRBV10-3 and TRBJ1-6; D is unclear. CDR3 length equals 14 residues. Between the trimmed V and J ends, which lost 1 base and 7 bases, there was a span of 8 bases. Germline loops: CDR1 ENHRY, CDR2 SYGVKD. Here the CDR3 reads CAISELLENSPLHF. Written as DNA, the CDR3 is TGTGCCATCAGTGAGTTGTTGGAGAATTCACCCCTCCACTTT.

The genes are TRBV28 and TRBJ1-4, with 9 bases fitting TRBD1. The CDR3 consists of 19 residues. From germline, CDR1 is MDHEN and CDR2 SYDVKM. After removal of 3 bases from V and 3 bases from J, the junction contained 14 bases not matched to a gene. This CDR3 reads CASSFLKAQGQGSNEKLFF. The CDR3 region has the DNA TGTGCCAGCAGTTTTTTAAAGGCTCAGGGACAGGGATCTAATGAAAAACTGTTTTTT.

J is TRBJ1-4 and V is TRBV9, with 9 bases identical to TRBD1. This CDR3 contains 15 residues. With 4 bases clipped from V and 4 bases from J, the junction kept 5 bases outside the gene matches. Germline V gene data show CDR1 as SGDLS and CDR2 as YYNGEE. CDR3 amino acids: CASSIQGQGNEKLFF. The DNA of the CDR3 is TGTGCCAGCAGCATCCAGGGACAGGGTAATGAAAAACTGTTTTTT.

The V gene is TRBV5-6, the J gene TRBJ1-2, with no clear D. Trimming pared 0 bases from V and 8 bases from J, leaving 8 bases between. This CDR3 contains 12 residues. CDR1 is SGHDT, CDR2 YYEEEE, per germline. CDR3 residues: CASSLGVGGYTF. The CDR3 DNA is TGTGCCAGCAGCTTGGGAGTGGGCGGCTACACCTTC.

The V gene is TRBV4-1, the J gene TRBJ2-2, with 8 bases fitting TRBD2. V dropped 7 bases and J dropped 4; count of bases not matched to a gene: 8. The CDR3 has 15 amino acids. Germline values: CDR1 MGHRA, CDR2 YSYEKL. CDR3 sequence (DNA): TGCGCCAGCACCACCTTAGCGGGACCCACCGGGGAGCTGTTTTTT. It codes for CASTTLAGPTGELFF.

The chain carries TRBV2 and TRBJ1-4; TRBD1 matches 10 bases. The CDR3 length is 14 residues. The J segment lost 5 bases and the V segment lost 6 bases, leaving 3 bases of the junction unmatched. Germline V CDR1 and CDR2: SNHLY, FYNNEI. CDR3 nucleotides: TGTGCCAGCAGCCGGGACAGGGGCAATGAAAAACTGTTTTTT. It specifies CASSRDRGNEKLFF.

This chain's CDR3 is CASSPHRVYFTEAFF. The CDR3, as DNA: TGTGCCAGCAGTCCACACAGGGTATACTTTACTGAAGCTTTCTTT. The J gene is TRBJ1-1, the V gene TRBV28, with D possibly being TRBD1 (6 bases). The CDR3 covers 15 residues. In germline, CDR1 is MDHEN, CDR2 SYDVKM. Trimming removed 5 bases from V and 5 bases from J, with 18 bases in between.

The table lists this clone with a count of one. V and J are TRBV4-1 and TRBJ2-3, with 10 bases lining up with TRBD2. The germline gives CDR1 MGHRA, CDR2 YSYEKL. The CDR3 runs 15 residues. V gave up 7 bases and J gave up 0 bases; unmatched junction bases: 4. CDR3 bases: TGCGCCAGCACCATACTAGCGGGAAGCACAGATACGCAGTATTTT. Its translation is CASTILAGSTDTQYF.